This T cell receptor (beta chain) comes out of a study of CD8 T cells in Susac syndrome. Germline CDR1 reads DFQATT; CDR2 reads SNEGSKA (reference sequence). The CDR3 spans 13 residues. V dropped 4 bases and J dropped 4 bases, with 13 bases sitting between them. Negative isolation was used for CD8+ and CD4+ T cells and FACS enrichment for TEMRA cells. The RNA input was about 0.45 to 1 ug, and it was reverse transcribed with random hexamers. TCRdb re-called the immunoSEQ multiplex PCR reads through MiXCR, storing one row per CDR3 protein. The data show around 140,000 distinct CDR3 sequences, with around 96% seen just once and approximately 0.12% held by the top ten.

The chain has TRBV20-1 and TRBJ1-2; D is ambiguous. The TCR was taken from a human donor with multiple sclerosis. The sample was CD4+ T cells from PBMCs. This CDR3 reads CSAKRPGGYGYTF. As DNA, the CDR3 is TGCAGTGCTAAGAGACCCGGTGGCTATGGCTACACCTTC.